Listed below are T cell receptor beta chains from one sample, sequenced in a study of OX40 agonist ivuxolimab in advanced cancers. TCRdb's copy holds only in-frame clones and misses some; the assay was immunoSEQ multiplex PCR. Of about 66,000 clones detected, about 89% appear once; the ten largest clones hold 11% to 15%. The source was CD4+ or CD8+ T cells sorted from blood, collected in a trial of the OX40 agonist ivuxolimab. The origin of the receptors is an adult with an advanced solid tumor such as melanoma, head and neck, liver or kidney cancer. Each CDR3 is given with its conserved first and last residue. A D gene is named only where the DNA matches it firmly. The size entry is marked missing in some rows and otherwise reads once, few, many or a size class.

>TRBJ2-5|.|TRBV28|TRBD1
TGTGCCAGCAACTTCGCCGGACAGGGGGCTGAGACCCAGTACTTC
CASNFAGQGAETQYF
>TRBJ1-3|once|TRBV6-5|.
TGTGCCAGCGGGGAGGCTGGAAACACCATATATTTT
CASGEAGNTIYF
>TRBJ1-6|.|TRBV18|.
TGTGCCAGCTCACCAGAAGGGGGAAATTCACCCCTCCACTTT
CASSPEGGNSPLHF
>TRBJ2-1|once|TRBV18|TRBD2
TGTGCCAGCTCACCACCAAGCGGGAGAAACCATGAGCAGTTCTTC
CASSPPSGRNHEQFF
>TRBJ1-1|.|TRBV19|.
TGTGCCAGTAGTACGTCCTGGTCGCTCCCCGCCCCGAACACTGAAGCTTTCTTT
CASSTSWSLPAPNTEAFF
>TRBJ1-2|.|TRBV30|.
TGTGCCTGGACCCTCGTTCTAAGGGCGGGTGGCTACACCTTC
CAWTLVLRAGGYTF
>TRBJ1-1|.|TRBV10-1|.
TGCGCCAGCAGTGAGTCGGGACGGAACACTGAAGCTTTCTTT
CASSESGRNTEAFF
>TRBJ2-2|.|TRBV2|.
TGTGCCAGCAGTGAAGGAGGAGCGGGCGGGGAGCTGTTTTTT
CASSEGGAGGELFF
>TRBJ2-1|.|TRBV7-2|.
TGTGCCAGCAGCTTTCAGGGTGGACAGTTCTTC
CASSFQGGQFF
>TRBJ2-1|.|TRBV7-7|.
TGTGCTAGCAGCTTAGCCCCCTTAAGCGATGAGCAGTTCTTC
CASSLAPLSDEQFF
>TRBJ1-2|.|TRBV6-6|.
TGTGCCAGCAGCCAGGGACGGAACTATGGCTACACCTTC
CASSQGRNYGYTF
>TRBJ1-2|few|TRBV11-2|.
TGTGCCAGCAGCTTAGCCGGAGGCTACACCTTC
CASSLAGGYTF
>TRBJ1-1|.|TRBV18|.
TGTGCCAGCACCCCGGGGCTTGGCACTGAAGCTTTCTTT
CASTPGLGTEAFF
>TRBJ2-3|.|TRBV5-1|.
TGCGCCAGCAGCCCCCGCAGGGCAGATACGCAGTATTTT
CASSPRRADTQYF
>TRBJ2-3|.|TRBV2|TRBD2
TGTGCCAGCAGTGGAGAGCGGGAGGGCGAAACAGATACGCAGTATTTT
CASSGEREGETDTQYF
>TRBJ2-1|.|TRBV28|.
TGTGCCAGCAGTGCGACGGTTTACAATGAGCAGTTCTTC
CASSATVYNEQFF
>TRBJ2-3|.|TRBV14|TRBD2
TGTGCCAGCAGCCAGAGAGTAACTAGCGGGAGCTCAGATACGCAGTATTTT
CASSQRVTSGSSDTQYF
>TRBJ2-5|.|TRBV5-1|.
TGCGCCAGCAGCCCCACAGGGATTGGGGAGACCCAGTACTTC
CASSPTGIGETQYF
>TRBJ2-7|.|TRBV11-3|.
TGTGCCAGCAGCAAGCGGACGGGTGGATACGAGCAGTACTTC
CASSKRTGGYEQYF
>TRBJ2-2|.|TRBV28|.
TGTGCCAGCAGTTTCTCCGGGGGAGATGTGAGGGAACAGCCGAACACCGGGGAGCTGTTTTTT
CASSFSGGDVREQPNTGELFF
>TRBJ2-1|.|TRBV5-8|.
TGTGCCAGCAGCTTGGAACCGGTTTACAATGAGCAGTTCTTC
CASSLEPVYNEQFF
>TRBJ2-1|once|TRBV10-3|.
TGTGCCATCAGTTTCGCCGGGACGTTCAGCTCCTACAATGAGCAGTTCTTC
CAISFAGTFSSYNEQFF
>TRBJ2-1|.|TRBV5-1|TRBD2
TGCGCCAGCAGCTTGATCTCAGCGGGAGGTTACAATGAGCAGTTCTTC
CASSLISAGGYNEQFF
>TRBJ2-1|.|TRBV9|TRBD2
TGTGCCAGCGGGACTAGCGGATCTTCGGTTCATGAGCAGTTCTTC
CASGTSGSSVHEQFF
>TRBJ2-7|.|TRBV11-3|TRBD1
TGTGCCAGCAGCTCAGGGGGGACAGGGGGCCACGAGCAGTACTTC
CASSSGGTGGHEQYF
>TRBJ1-5|once|TRBV19|TRBD1
TGTGCCAGTAGTTTTCTTCCGGGACAGGGCGTTTTGCCCCAGCATTTT
CASSFLPGQGVLPQHF
>TRBJ1-2|.|TRBV10-3|.
TGTGCCATCCATAGGGAGGGGAATGGCTACACCTTC
CAIHREGNGYTF
>TRBJ2-2|.|TRBV29-1|TRBD1
TGCAGCGTTGTACAGGGGGTGGTCGGGGAGCTGTTTTTT
CSVVQGVVGELFF
>TRBJ2-5|.|TRBV15|TRBD2
TGTGCCACCAGCACTCGTCTAATAGCGGGAGGGGGAGAGACCCAGTACTTC
CATSTRLIAGGGETQYF
>TRBJ1-2|.|TRBV5-1|.
TGCGCCAGCAGCTTGAACAGGGCTAACTATGGCTACACCTTC
CASSLNRANYGYTF
>TRBJ1-1|.|TRBV13|TRBD1
TGTGCCAGCAGCTTAGTGGCAGGGGGCACTGAAGCTTTCTTT
CASSLVAGGTEAFF
>TRBJ2-3|.|TRBV5-4|.
TGTGCCAGCAGCCTCCCACAGAGGGAGGGCACAGATACGCAGTATTTT
CASSLPQREGTDTQYF
>TRBJ1-2|medium-sized|TRBV6-6|.
TGTGCCAGCAGCATCCGGGACAACTATGGCTACACCTTC
CASSIRDNYGYTF
>TRBJ1-2|.|TRBV30|.
TGTGCCTGGAGCGGAGGCGCTGGGCTGCCTAACTATGGCTACACCTTC
CAWSGGAGLPNYGYTF
>TRBJ2-1|once|TRBV7-3|TRBD1
TGTGCCAGCAGCCCAACAGGGGGTAGTGTTAATGAGCAGTTCTTC
CASSPTGGSVNEQFF
>TRBJ2-1|.|TRBV2|.
TGTGCCAGCAGTGCCCGGGGAGGCTACAATGAGCAGTTCTTC
CASSARGGYNEQFF
>TRBJ1-2|.|TRBV28|TRBD1
TGTGCCAGCAGTCGACAGGGGGCTGGAAACTATGGCTACACCTTC
CASSRQGAGNYGYTF
>TRBJ1-2|few|TRBV9|.
TGTGCCAGCAGCGTAGCTTCGGCTAACTATGGCTACACCTTC
CASSVASANYGYTF
>TRBJ2-5|.|TRBV6-6|.
TGTGCCAGCAGTTACTCGGGACCGGCCCAGTACTTC
CASSYSGPAQYF
>TRBJ2-1|few|TRBV15|TRBD1
TGTGCCACCAGACCGGGACAGGGGTACGATGAGCAGTTCTTC
CATRPGQGYDEQFF
>TRBJ2-5|.|TRBV9|.
TGTGCCAGCAGCGGAGGGGGATCGGGACAAGTATGGTTTGAGACCCAGTACTTC
CASSGGGSGQVWFETQYF
>TRBJ2-1|.|TRBV19|.
TGTGCCAGTAGTCAGGGGCGGGGGAATGAGCAGTTCTTC
CASSQGRGNEQFF
>TRBJ2-7|.|TRBV5-1|.
TGCGCCAGCAGTTTGAGGGAGCGAAGCTCCTACGAGCAGTACTTC
CASSLRERSSYEQYF
>TRBJ2-3|.|TRBV7-2|.
TGTGCCAGCAGCTTAGACAGGGGACTCGATACGCAGTATTTT
CASSLDRGLDTQYF
>TRBJ1-2|.|TRBV28|.
TGTGCCAGCAGTTTTACAGGGACTGGCCGTGGCTACACCTTC
CASSFTGTGRGYTF
>TRBJ2-7|.|TRBV4-2|.
TGTGCCAGCAGCCAGACCGGGTCTTTAAACGAGCAGTACTTC
CASSQTGSLNEQYF
>TRBJ2-1|.|TRBV2|.
TGTGCCAGCAGTTCTACTAGAGAGCAGTTCTTC
CASSSTREQFF
>TRBJ1-1|.|TRBV5-6|.
TGTGCCAGCAGCTTCCTCCGGGATGGGAACACTGAAGCTTTCTTT
CASSFLRDGNTEAFF
>TRBJ2-3|once|TRBV7-9|.
TGTGCCAGCAGCTTAGTGCGGAGCTCCACAGATACGCAGTATTTT
CASSLVRSSTDTQYF
>TRBJ2-7|.|TRBV6-5|TRBD1
TGTGCCAGCAGTCGACAGGGCATCTACGAGCAGTACTTC
CASSRQGIYEQYF
>TRBJ1-4|.|TRBV5-1|.
TGCGCCAGCAGCTCGGGACCTTCACAGAATGAAAAACTGTTTTTT
CASSSGPSQNEKLFF